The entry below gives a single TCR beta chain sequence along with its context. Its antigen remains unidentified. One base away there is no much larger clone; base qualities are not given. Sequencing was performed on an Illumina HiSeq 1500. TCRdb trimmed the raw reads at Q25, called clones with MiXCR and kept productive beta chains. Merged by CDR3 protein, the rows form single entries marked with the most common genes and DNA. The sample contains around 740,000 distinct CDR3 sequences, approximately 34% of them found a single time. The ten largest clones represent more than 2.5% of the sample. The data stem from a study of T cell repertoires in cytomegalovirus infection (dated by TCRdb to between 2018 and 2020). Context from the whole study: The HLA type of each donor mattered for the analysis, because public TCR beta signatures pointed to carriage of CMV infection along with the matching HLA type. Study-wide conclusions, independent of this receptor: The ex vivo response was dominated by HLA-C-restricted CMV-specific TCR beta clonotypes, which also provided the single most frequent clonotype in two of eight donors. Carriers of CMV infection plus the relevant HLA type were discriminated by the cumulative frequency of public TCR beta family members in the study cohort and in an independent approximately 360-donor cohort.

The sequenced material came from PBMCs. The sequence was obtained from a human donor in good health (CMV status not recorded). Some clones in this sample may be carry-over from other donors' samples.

CDR3 region: CASSEKGQTIWETQYF. The DNA is as follows: TGTGCCAGCAGCGAAAAAGGACAGACAATCTGGGAGACCCAGTACTTC. The chain is made from TRBV7-9 and TRBJ2-5; TRBD1 is perhaps the D gene, given 6 matching bases. Reading the germline V gene (reference sequence) gives CDR1 SEHNR and CDR2 FQNEAQ. At the junction V is shortened by 5 bases and J by 5 bases, with 21 bases in between. Including cysteine and phenylalanine, the CDR3 has 16 amino acids. Only the CDR3 DNA stays, 48 bases, in frame from base 1.